The clone carrying this TCR beta chain came up many times. Its antigen is unknown. The CDR3 consists of 16 residues. V lost 1 base and J lost 7; bases outside the gene matches: 5. Healthy Caucasians made up all donors. The data derive from a study of identical twins. TCRdb reanalysed the 5' RACE reads using MiXCR and keeps one entry per CDR3 protein. In the table there are around 340,000 distinct CDR3 sequences, roughly 9% of which are singletons. The study's findings and limits: Cord blood beta clonotypes present at high abundance carried fewer insertions; no such pattern appeared in memory repertoires. Out-of-frame sharing of TCR alpha in monozygotic twins was underestimated by models. Invariant MAIT and iNKT cells are populations that could partly confound zero-insertion analyses.

The TCR comes from a woman aged 45-65 years in good health. Sequenced sample: naive T cells sorted from blood. V usage is TRBV12-3 or TRBV12-4 and J usage is TRBJ1-6; 9 bases are shared with TRBD1. The CDR3 protein is CASSLGLGQGNSPLHF. CDR3 DNA sequence: TGTGCCAGCAGTTTAGGGCTGGGACAGGGCAATTCACCCCTCCACTTT.